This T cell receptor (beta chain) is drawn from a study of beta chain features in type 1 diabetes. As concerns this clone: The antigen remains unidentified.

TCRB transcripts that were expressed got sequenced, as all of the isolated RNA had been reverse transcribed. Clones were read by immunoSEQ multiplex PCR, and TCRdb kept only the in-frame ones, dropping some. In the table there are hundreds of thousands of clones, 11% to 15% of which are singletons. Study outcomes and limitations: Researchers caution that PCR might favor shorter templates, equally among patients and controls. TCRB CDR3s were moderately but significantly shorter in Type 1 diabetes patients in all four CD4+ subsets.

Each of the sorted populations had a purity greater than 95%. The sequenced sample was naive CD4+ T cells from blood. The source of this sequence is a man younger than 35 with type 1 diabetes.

The CDR3 is CASSLPNGGEETQYF. The CDR3 nucleotides read TGTGCCAGCAGCTTACCTAATGGGGGGGAAGAGACCCAGTACTTC. The rearrangement joins TRBV13 to TRBJ2-5; 7 bases line up with TRBD2. CDR1 PRHDT and CDR2 FYEKMQ come from the germline V gene (reference sequence). The CDR3 loop spans 15 amino acids. The trim removed 2 bases at V and 3 bases at J, leaving 6 bases unmatched.